This T cell receptor (beta chain) was sequenced during a study of blood T cell repertoires in COVID-19. V was pared by 6 bases and J by 6 bases, with 12 bases of the junction left unmatched. The CDR3 spans 16 residues. Germline V CDR1 and CDR2: SEHNR, FQNEAQ (reference sequence). TCRdb's copy holds only in-frame clones and misses some; the assay was immunoSEQ multiplex PCR. The data contain tens of thousands of clones, 84% of them singletons. Sample: peripheral blood. This chain uses TRBV7-9 with TRBJ1-3, with 9 nucleotides matching TRBD1. The receptor comes from a woman aged 50 to 60 with acute or convalescent COVID-19. CDR3 in amino acids: CASRSLWTGAENTIYF. CDR3 sequence (DNA): TGTGCCAGCAGATCCCTTTGGACAGGGGCCGAAAACACCATATATTTT.